This TCR beta chain was sequenced for a study of memory CD4+ T cells and cytomegalovirus serostatus. Looking at the study overall: Healthy Belgian adult donors included roughly ten CMV-positive and some 25 CMV-negative people. Overall study results and limits: About two fifths of the roughly 160 known CMV-associated TCRbeta sequences appeared in CD4+ memory. A US-trained random forest predicted CMV serostatus with median AUC around 0.9.

Produced via immunoSEQ multiplex PCR; TCRdb's table is partial and in-frame only. Of 84,000 or so clones in the sample, around 80% are singletons; the top ten hold nearly 0.8%. Single viable CD3+CD4+CD8-CD45RO+ cells were sorted as the memory CD4+ T cells. CD4+ T cells were isolated by positive magnetic selection. With respect to this clone: Its antigen is undetermined.

The CDR3 is 14 amino acids. The V gene's germline CDR1 is KGHSH and CDR2 LQKENI. V lost 4 bases to trimming and J lost 1 base, with 10 bases between them. The sample was memory CD4+ T cells from blood. The sequence derives from an adult in good health and CMV-seronegative. The V and J genes are TRBV18 and TRBJ2-5; D perhaps matches TRBD1 (6 bases). CDR3 sequence (DNA): TGTGCCAGCTCACGTACAGGGCCCCAAGAGACCCAGTACTTC. This codes for CASSRTGPQETQYF.